The clone carrying this T cell receptor (beta chain) was seen only a few times. Its antigen is unknown. Repertoires were generated with immunoSEQ multiplex PCR, while TCRdb's copy carries only in-frame clones and drops some. In the table there are 8,000 or so clones, about 60% of which are singletons. Germline CDR1 is MNHEY and CDR2 is SVGAGI. CDR3 length: 13 residues. V lost 4 bases to trimming and J lost 7 bases, with 13 bases between them. These data originate in a study of T cell clonotyping in hematopoietic cell transplantation. Broader study findings: No sorting was done, leaving CD4 and CD8 contributions mixed.

The J gene is TRBJ1-2, the V gene TRBV6-5, with D possibly being TRBD1 (5 bases). The source of this sequence is a male patient between 55 and 70 years old who had an allogeneic stem cell transplant from an unrelated donor, so the T cells may come from the graft donor. Some clones in this sample may be carry-over from other donors' samples. The sample was peripheral blood mononuclear cells, taken 100 days after allogeneic stem cell transplant. This chain's CDR3 is CASSSPQDSGYTF. CDR3 coding DNA: TGTGCCAGCAGTTCACCACAGGATAGTGGCTACACCTTC.